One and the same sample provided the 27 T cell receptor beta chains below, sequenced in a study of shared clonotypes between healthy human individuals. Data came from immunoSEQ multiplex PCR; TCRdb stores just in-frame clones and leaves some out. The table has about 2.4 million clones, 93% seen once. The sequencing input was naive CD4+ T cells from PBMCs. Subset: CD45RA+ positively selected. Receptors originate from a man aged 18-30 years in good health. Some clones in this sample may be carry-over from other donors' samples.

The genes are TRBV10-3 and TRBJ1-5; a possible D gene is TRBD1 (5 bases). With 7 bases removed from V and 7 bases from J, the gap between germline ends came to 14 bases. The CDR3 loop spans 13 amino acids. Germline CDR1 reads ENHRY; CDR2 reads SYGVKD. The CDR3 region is CAITGDPRQPQHF. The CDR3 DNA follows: TGTGCCATCACCGGGGACCCAAGGCAGCCCCAGCATTTT.

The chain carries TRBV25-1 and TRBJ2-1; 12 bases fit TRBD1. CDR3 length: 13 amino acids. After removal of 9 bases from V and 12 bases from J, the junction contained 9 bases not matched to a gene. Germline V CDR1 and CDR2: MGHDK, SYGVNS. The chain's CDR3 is CASGGTGGIRQFF. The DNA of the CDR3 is TGTGCCAGTGGGGGGACAGGGGGCATTCGGCAGTTCTTC.

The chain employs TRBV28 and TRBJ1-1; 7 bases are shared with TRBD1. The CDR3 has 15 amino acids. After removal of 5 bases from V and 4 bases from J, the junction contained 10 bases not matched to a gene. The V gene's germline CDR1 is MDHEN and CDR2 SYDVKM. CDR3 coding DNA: TGTGCCAGCAGTACTTCCGGGACAGAGCTCACTGAAGCTTTCTTT. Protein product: CASSTSGTELTEAFF.

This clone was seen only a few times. Here the CDR3 reads CSVAALGQTNTEAFF. The CDR3 bases are TGCAGCGTTGCAGCTCTGGGACAGACGAACACTGAAGCTTTCTTT. This chain joins TRBV29-1 and TRBJ1-1, with 7 bases matching TRBD1. The CDR3 extends over 15 amino acids. Germline V gives CDR1 SQVTM, CDR2 ANQGSEA. Trimming took 4 bases from V and 1 from J; bases not matched to a gene: 9.

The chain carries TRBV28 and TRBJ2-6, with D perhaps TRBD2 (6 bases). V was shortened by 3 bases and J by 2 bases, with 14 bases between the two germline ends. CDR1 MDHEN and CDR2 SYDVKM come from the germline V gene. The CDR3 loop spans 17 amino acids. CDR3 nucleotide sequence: TGTGCCAGCAGTTTGGCGGGGACTGTCGCTGGGGCCAACGTCCTGACTTTC. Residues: CASSLAGTVAGANVLTF.

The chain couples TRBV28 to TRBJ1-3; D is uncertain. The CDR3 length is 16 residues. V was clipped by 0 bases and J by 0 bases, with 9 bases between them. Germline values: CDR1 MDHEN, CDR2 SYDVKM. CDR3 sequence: CASSLWRQTSGNTIYF. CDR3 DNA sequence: TGTGCCAGCAGTTTATGGAGGCAGACCTCTGGAAACACCATATATTTT.

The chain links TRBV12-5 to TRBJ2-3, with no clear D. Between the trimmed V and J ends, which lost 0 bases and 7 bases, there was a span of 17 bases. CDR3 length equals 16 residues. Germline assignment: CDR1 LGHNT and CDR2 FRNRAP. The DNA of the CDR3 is TGTGCTAGTGGTTTGGTACTTCACCGTCCGGGTCATACGCAGTATTTT. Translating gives CASGLVLHRPGHTQYF.

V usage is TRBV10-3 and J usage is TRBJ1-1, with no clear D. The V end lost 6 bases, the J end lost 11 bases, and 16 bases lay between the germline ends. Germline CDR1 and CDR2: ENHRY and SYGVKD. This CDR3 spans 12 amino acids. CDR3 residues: CAISPPGDPAFF. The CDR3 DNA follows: TGTGCCATCAGCCCCCCGGGCGACCCTGCTTTCTTT.

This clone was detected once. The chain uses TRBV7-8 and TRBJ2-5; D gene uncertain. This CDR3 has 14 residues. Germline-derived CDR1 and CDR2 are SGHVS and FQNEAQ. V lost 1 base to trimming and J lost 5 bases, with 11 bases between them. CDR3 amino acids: CASSLVPSLETQYF. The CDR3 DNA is TGTGCCAGCAGCTTAGTCCCCAGCTTGGAGACCCAGTACTTC.

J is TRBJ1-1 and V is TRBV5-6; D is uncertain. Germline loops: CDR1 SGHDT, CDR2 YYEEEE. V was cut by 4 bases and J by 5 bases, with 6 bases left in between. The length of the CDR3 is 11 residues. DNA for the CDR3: TGTGCCAGCAGCGTACGGACTGAAGCTTTCTTT. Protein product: CASSVRTEAFF.

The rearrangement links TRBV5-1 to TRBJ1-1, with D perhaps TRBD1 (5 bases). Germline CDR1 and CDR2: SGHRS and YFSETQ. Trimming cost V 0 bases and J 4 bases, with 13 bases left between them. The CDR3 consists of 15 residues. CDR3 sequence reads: CASSLAEQGATEAFF. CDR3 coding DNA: TGCGCCAGCAGCTTGGCCGAGCAGGGCGCCACTGAAGCTTTCTTT.

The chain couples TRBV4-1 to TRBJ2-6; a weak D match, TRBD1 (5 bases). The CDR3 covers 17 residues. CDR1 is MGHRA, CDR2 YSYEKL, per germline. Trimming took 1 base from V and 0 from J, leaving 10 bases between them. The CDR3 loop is CASSQGDSTSGANVLTF. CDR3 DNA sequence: TGCGCCAGCAGCCAAGGAGACAGCACCTCTGGGGCCAACGTCCTGACTTTC.

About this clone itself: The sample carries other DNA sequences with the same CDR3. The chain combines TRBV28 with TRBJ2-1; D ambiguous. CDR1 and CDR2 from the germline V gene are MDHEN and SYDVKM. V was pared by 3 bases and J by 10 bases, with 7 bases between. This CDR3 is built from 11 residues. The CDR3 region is CASSFGREQFF. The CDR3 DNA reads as TGTGCCAGCAGTTTTGGTCGAGAGCAGTTCTTC. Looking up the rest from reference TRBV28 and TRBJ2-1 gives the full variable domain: DVKVTQSSRYLVKRTGEKVFLECVQDMDHENMFWYRQDPGLGLRLIYFSYDVKMKEKGDIPEGYSVSREKKERFSLILESASTNQTSMYLCASSFGREQFFGPGTRLTVL.

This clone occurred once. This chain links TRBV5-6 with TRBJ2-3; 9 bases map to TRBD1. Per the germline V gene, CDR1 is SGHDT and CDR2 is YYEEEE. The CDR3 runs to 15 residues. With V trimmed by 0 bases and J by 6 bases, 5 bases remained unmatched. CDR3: CASSLDTGGGDTQYF. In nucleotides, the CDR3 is TGTGCCAGCAGCTTGGATACAGGGGGCGGCGATACGCAGTATTTT.

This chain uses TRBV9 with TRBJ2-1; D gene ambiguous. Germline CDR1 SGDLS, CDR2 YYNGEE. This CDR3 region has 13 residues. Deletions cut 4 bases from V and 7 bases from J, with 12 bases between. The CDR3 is CASSPVGRNEQFF. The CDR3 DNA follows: TGTGCCAGCAGCCCCGTCGGTAGGAATGAGCAGTTCTTC.

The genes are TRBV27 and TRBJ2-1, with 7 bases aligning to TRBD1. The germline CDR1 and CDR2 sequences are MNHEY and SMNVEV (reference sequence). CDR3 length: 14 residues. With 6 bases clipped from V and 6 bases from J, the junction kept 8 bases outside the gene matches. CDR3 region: CASSDRALINEQFF. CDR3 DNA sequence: TGTGCCAGCAGCGACAGGGCGTTGATCAATGAGCAGTTCTTC.

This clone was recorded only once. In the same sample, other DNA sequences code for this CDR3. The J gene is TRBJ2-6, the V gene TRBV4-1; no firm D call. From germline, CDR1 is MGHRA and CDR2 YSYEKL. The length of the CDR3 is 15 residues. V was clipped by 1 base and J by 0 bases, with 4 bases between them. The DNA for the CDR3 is TGCGCCAGCAGCCAAGGACACTCTGGGGCCAACGTCCTGACTTTC. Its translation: CASSQGHSGANVLTF.

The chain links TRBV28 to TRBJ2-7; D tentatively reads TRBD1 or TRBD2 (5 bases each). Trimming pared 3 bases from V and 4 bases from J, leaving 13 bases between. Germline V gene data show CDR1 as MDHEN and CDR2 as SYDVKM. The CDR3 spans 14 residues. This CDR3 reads CASSLGTMGYEQYF. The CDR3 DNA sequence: TGTGCCAGCAGTTTGGGGACGATGGGGTACGAGCAGTACTTC.

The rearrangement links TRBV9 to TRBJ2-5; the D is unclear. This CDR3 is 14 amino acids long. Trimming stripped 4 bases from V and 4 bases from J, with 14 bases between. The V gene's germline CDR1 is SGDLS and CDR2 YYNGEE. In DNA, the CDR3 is TGTGCCAGCAGCCCCAACCCGGGCCGAGAGACCCAGTACTTC. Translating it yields CASSPNPGRETQYF.

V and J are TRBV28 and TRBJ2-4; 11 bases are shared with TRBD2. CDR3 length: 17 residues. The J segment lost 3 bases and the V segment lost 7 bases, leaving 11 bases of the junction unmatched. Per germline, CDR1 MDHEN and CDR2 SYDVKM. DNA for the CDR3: TGTGCCAGCACGCCAAGACTAGCGGGATTCGGCAAAAACATTCAGTACTTC. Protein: CASTPRLAGFGKNIQYF.

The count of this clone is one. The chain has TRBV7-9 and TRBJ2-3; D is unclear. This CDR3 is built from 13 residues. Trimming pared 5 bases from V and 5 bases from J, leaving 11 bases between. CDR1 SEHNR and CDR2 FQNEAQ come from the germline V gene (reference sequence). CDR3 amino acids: CASSGVWRDTQYF. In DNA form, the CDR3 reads TGTGCCAGCAGCGGCGTCTGGAGAGATACGCAGTATTTT.

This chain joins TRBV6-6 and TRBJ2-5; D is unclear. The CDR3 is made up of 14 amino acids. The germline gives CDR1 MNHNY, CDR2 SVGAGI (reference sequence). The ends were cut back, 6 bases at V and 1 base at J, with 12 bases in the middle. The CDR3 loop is CASSSTSGQETQYF. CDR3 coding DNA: TGTGCCAGCAGCAGCACGTCGGGCCAAGAGACCCAGTACTTC.

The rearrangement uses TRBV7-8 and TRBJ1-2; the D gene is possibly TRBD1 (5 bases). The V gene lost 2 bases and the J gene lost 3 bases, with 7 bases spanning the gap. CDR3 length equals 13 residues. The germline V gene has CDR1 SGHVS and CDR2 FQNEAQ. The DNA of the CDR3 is TGTGCCAGCAGCTTACAACAGGACTATGGCTACACCTTC. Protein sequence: CASSLQQDYGYTF. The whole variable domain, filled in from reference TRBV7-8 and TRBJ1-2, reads GAGVSQSPRYKVAKRGQDVALRCDPISGHVSLFWYQQALGQGPEFLTYFQNEAQLDKSGLPSDRFFAERPEGSVSTLKIQRTQQEDSAVYLCASSLQQDYGYTFGSGTRLTVV.

The CDR3 region is CASSEDRGQEAFF. For the CDR3, the DNA is TGTGCCAGCAGTGAAGACAGGGGGCAGGAAGCTTTCTTT. The chain couples TRBV2 to TRBJ1-1; the match to TRBD1 covers 9 bases. Germline trimming cut 1 base from V and 8 bases from J; bases unmatched to any gene: 2. The CDR3 runs to 13 residues. Germline V gene data show CDR1 as SNHLY and CDR2 as FYNNEI.

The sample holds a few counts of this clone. The CDR3 reads CAWNRDSPKNEAFF. The CDR3 DNA reads as TGTGCCTGGAATCGGGACAGCCCCAAAAATGAAGCTTTCTTT. The rearrangement uses TRBV30 and TRBJ1-1, with 7 bases matching TRBD1. The CDR3 sequence is 14 residues long. V shed 4 bases and J 7 bases; nucleotides not matched to a gene: 12. The V gene's germline CDR1 is GTSNPN and CDR2 SVGIG (reference sequence).

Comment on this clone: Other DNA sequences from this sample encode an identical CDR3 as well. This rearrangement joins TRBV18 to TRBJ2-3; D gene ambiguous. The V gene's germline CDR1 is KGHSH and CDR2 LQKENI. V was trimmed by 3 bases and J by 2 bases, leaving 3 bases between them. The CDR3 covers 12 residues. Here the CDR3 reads CASSPDTDTQYF. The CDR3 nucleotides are TGTGCCAGCTCACCTGACACAGATACGCAGTATTTT.

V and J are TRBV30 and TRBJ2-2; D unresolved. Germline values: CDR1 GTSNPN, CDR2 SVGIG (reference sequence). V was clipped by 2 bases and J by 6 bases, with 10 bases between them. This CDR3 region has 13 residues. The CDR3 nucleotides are TGTGCCTGGAGTTTGAGATTGCCCGGGGAGCTGTTTTTT. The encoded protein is CAWSLRLPGELFF.